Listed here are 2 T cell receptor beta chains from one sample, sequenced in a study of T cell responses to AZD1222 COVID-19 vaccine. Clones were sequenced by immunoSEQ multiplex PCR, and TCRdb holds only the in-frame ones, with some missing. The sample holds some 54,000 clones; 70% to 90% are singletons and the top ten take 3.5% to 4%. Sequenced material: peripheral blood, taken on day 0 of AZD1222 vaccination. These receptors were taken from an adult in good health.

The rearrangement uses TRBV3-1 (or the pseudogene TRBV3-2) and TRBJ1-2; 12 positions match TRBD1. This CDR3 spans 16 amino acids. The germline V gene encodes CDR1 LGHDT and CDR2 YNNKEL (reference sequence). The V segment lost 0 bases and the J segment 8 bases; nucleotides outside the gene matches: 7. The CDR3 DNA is TGTGCCAGCAGCCAAGATCAGGGACAGGGGGCGCGAGGCTACACCTTC. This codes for CASSQDQGQGARGYTF.

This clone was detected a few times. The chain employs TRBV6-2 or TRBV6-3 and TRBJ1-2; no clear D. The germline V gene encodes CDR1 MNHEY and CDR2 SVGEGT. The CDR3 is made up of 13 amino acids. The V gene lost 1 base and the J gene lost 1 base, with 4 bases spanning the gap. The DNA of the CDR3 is TGTGCCAGCAGTTACTACAGTAACTATGGCTACACCTTC. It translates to CASSYYSNYGYTF.